This T cell receptor (beta chain) originates from a study of blood T cell repertoires in COVID-19. Study context: Spain, Italy and the United States supplied samples that represented acute and convalescent COVID-19. Sample material is recorded as cDNA or gDNA derived from T cells, B-cell-depleted T cells, or PBMCs.

Clones were sequenced by immunoSEQ multiplex PCR, and TCRdb holds only the in-frame ones, with some missing. The sample yields about 43,000 clones, 80% to 90% seen once. Followed over time, Seattle patients had been enrolled while infection was active. The sequencing input was peripheral blood. The clonotype comes from a man between 40 and 49 years old with COVID-19, enrolled during active disease.

This chain's CDR3 is CASSSGGVNQPQHF. As DNA, the CDR3 is TGTGCCAGTAGTAGCGGGGGTGTCAATCAGCCCCAGCATTTT. This rearrangement joins TRBV19 to TRBJ1-5, with D possibly TRBD1 on 5 matching bases. The CDR3 sequence is 14 residues long. The V end was cut by 4 bases, the J end by 3 bases, with 10 bases between. CDR1 and CDR2 (germline): LNHDA, SQIVND (reference sequence).